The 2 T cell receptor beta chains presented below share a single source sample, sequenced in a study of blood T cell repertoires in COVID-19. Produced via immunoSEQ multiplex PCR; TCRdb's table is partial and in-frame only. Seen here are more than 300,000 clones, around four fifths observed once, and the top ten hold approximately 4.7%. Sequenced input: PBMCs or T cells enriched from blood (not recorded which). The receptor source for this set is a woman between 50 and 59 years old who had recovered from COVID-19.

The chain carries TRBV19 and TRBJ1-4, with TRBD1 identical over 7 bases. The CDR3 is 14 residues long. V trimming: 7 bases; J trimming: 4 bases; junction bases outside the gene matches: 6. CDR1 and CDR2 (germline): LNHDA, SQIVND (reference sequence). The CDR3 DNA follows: TGTGCCAGTACTTTGGGACAGCTTAATGAAAAACTGTTTTTT. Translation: CASTLGQLNEKLFF.

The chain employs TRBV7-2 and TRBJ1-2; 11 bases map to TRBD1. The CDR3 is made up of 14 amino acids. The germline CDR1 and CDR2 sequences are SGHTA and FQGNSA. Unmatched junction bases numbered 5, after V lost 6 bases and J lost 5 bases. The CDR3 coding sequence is TGTGCCAGCAGACAGGACAGGGGGCGGTATGGCTACACCTTC. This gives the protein CASRQDRGRYGYTF.